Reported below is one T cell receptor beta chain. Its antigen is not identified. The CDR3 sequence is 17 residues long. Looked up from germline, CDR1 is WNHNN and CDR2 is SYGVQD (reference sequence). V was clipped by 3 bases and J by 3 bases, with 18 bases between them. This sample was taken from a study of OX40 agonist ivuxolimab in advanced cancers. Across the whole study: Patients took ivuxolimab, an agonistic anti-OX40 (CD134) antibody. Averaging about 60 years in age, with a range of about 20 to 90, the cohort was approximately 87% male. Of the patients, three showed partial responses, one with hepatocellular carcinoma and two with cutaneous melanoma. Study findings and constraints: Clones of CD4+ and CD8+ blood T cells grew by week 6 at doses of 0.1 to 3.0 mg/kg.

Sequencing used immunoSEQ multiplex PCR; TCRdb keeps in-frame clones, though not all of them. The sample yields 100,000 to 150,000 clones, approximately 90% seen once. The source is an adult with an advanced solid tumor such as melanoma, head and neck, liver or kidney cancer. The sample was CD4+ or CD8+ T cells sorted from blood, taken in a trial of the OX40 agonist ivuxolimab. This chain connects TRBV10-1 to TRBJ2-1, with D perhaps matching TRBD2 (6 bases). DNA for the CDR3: TGCGCCAGCAGTGACCCGAGGGGACTCTCAGGCTACAATGAGCAGTTCTTC. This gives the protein CASSDPRGLSGYNEQFF.